These 5 T cell receptor beta chains share one sample of origin, sequenced in a study of T cell changes during pregnancy in multiple sclerosis. Generated by immunoSEQ multiplex PCR, the TCRdb table keeps only in-frame clones and is missing some. Of about 40,000 clones listed, approximately 94% are singletons. The sample in question was peripheral blood, obtained in the third trimester of pregnancy. These receptors all come from a female donor with multiple sclerosis, enrolled in a pregnancy study.

The gene calls are TRBV5-1 and TRBJ2-5; D possibly corresponds to TRBD2 (6 bases). CDR1 SGHRS and CDR2 YFSETQ come from the germline V gene. Trimming took 0 bases from V and 3 from J, leaving 12 bases between them. The CDR3 covers 15 residues. CDR3 coding DNA: TGCGCCAGCAGCTTGGGGCGGGGTATTGAAGAGACCCAGTACTTC. This gives the protein CASSLGRGIEETQYF.

This chain uses TRBV18 with TRBJ2-2, with D possibly matching TRBD2 (5 bases). This CDR3 comprises 14 residues. Trimming removed 3 bases from V and 0 bases from J, with 5 bases in between. Germline-derived CDR1 and CDR2 are KGHSH and LQKENI. CDR3 protein: CASSPGTNTGELFF. CDR3 nucleotide sequence: TGTGCCAGCTCACCCGGGACGAACACCGGGGAGCTGTTTTTT.

The chain links TRBV6-5 to TRBJ2-1, with 9 positions matching TRBD2. The CDR3 is made up of 15 amino acids. Trimming at V came to 4 bases and at J to 4 bases, leaving 5 bases not matched to a gene. Germline CDR1 and CDR2: MNHEY and SVGAGI. The DNA of the CDR3 is TGTGCCAGCAGTTGGGGGACTAGCAGTTACAATGAGCAGTTCTTC. This codes for CASSWGTSSYNEQFF.

The rearrangement links TRBV2 to TRBJ1-5; a weak D match, TRBD1 (5 bases). This CDR3 is 14 amino acids long. Trimming pared 6 bases from V and 6 bases from J, leaving 15 bases between. CDR1 is SNHLY, CDR2 FYNNEI, per germline. CDR3 sequence reads: CASRFQGGGQPQHF. The CDR3, as DNA: TGTGCCAGCAGGTTTCAGGGTGGCGGTCAGCCCCAGCATTTT.

This rearrangement joins TRBV10-3 to TRBJ1-4; possible D gene TRBD1, 5 bases. Germline-derived CDR1 and CDR2 are ENHRY and SYGVKD. The CDR3 is made up of 13 amino acids. The germline V and J ends were trimmed by 0 bases and 9 bases, with 8 bases remaining between them. CDR3 bases: TGTGCCATCAGTGAGTCGGGACTGAAAAAACTGTTTTTT. This translates into CAISESGLKKLFF.